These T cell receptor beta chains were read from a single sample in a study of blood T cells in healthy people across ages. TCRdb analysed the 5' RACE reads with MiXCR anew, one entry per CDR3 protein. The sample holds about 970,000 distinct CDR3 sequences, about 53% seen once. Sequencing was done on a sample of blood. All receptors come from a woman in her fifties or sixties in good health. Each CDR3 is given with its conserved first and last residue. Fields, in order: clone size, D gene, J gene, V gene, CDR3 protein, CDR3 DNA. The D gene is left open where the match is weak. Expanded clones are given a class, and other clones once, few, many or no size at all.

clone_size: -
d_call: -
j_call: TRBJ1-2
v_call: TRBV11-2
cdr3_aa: CASSTPRVQARRRNYGYTF
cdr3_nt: TGTGCCAGCAGCACTCCTAGGGTCCAGGCGCGGAGGCGGAACTATGGCTACACCTTC

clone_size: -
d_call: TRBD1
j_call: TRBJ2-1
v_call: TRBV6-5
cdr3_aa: CASSYSLDRAYNEQFF
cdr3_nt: TGTGCCAGCAGTTACTCGTTGGACAGGGCCTACAATGAGCAGTTCTTC

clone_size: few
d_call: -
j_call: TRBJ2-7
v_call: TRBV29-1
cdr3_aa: CSVEYPTPGRSYEQYF
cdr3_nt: TGCAGCGTTGAGTACCCGACTCCTGGACGGTCCTACGAGCAGTACTTC

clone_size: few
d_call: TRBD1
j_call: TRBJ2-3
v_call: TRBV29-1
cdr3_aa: CSVEIQGGTDTQYF
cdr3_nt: TGCAGCGTTGAAATACAGGGGGGCACAGATACGCAGTATTTT

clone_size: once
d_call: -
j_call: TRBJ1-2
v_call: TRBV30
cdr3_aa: CAWSAQGGYTF
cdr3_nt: TGTGCCTGGAGTGCCCAGGGGGGCTACACCTTC

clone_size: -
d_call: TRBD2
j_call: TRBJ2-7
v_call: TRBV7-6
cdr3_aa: CASSSIVAGGGSEQYF
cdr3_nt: TGTGCCAGCAGCTCCATCGTAGCGGGAGGCGGGAGCGAGCAGTACTTC

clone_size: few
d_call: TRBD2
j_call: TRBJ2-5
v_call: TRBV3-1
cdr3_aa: CASSQDSSGKTQYF
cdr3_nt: TGTGCCAGCAGCCAAGATTCTAGCGGGAAGACCCAGTACTTC

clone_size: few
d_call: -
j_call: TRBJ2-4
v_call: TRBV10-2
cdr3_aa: CASRQELAKNIQYF
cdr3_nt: TGCGCCAGCAGACAGGAGCTAGCCAAAAACATTCAGTACTTC

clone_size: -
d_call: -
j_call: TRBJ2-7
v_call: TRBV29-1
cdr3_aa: CSVEIYNEQYF
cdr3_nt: TGCAGCGTTGAAATTTACAATGAGCAGTACTTC

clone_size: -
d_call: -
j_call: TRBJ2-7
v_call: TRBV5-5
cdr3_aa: CASRKKGDSYEQYF
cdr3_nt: TGTGCCAGCAGGAAGAAGGGGGACTCCTACGAGCAGTACTTC

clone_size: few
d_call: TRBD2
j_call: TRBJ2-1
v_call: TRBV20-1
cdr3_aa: CSAWTSGSNEQFF
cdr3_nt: TGCAGTGCTTGGACTAGCGGGAGCAATGAGCAGTTCTTC

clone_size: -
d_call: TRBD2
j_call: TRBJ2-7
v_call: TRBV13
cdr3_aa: CASSLGFREGAYEQYF
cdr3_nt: TGTGCCAGCAGCTTAGGATTCCGGGAGGGAGCCTACGAGCAGTACTTC

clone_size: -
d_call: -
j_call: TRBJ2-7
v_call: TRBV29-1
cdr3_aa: CSHPIGVNEQYF
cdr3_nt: TGCAGCCATCCCATTGGGGTGAATGAGCAGTACTTC